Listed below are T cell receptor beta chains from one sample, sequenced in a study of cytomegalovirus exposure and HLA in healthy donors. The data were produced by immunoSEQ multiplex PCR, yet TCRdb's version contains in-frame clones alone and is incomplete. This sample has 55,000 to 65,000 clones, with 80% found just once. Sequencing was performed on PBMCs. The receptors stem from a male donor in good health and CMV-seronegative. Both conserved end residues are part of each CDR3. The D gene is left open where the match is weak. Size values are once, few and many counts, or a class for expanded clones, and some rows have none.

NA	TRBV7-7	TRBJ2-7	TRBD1	TGTGCTAGCAGCTTAGGGGACAGGGGGAGTGAGCAGTACTTC	CASSLGDRGSEQYF
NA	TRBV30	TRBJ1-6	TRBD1	TGTGCCTGGAAGTTTCTCAGCAGGGGGCCAGAGAATTCACCCCTCCACTTT	CAWKFLSRGPENSPLHF
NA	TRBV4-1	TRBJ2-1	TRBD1	TGCGCCAGCAGCTACCTCTTTTCCGGGACAGGGGTAGGTGAGCAGTTCTTC	CASSYLFSGTGVGEQFF
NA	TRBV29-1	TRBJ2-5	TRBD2	TGCAGCGTTTTACGGACTAGCGGGGGGGCCGGAGAGACCCAGTACTTC	CSVLRTSGGAGETQYF
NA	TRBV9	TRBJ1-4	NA	TGTGCCAGCAGCCCCCCCGGGAGAAATGAAAAACTGTTTTTT	CASSPPGRNEKLFF
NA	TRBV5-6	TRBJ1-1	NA	TGTGCCAGCAGCTTCGGACAGACCTGGGGCACTGAAGCTTTCTTT	CASSFGQTWGTEAFF
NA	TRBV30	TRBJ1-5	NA	TGTGCCTGGAACACCATAAGCAATCAGCCCCAGCATTTT	CAWNTISNQPQHF
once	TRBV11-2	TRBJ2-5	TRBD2	TGTGCCAGCAGCTTATCTAGCGGGGGCCAAGAGACCCAGTACTTC	CASSLSSGGQETQYF
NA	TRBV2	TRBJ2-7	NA	TGTGCCAGTCACGTTTCTCGGAGGGCGTTCTACGAGCAGTACTTC	CASHVSRRAFYEQYF
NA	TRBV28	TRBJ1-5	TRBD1	TGTGCCAGCAGTCGGACAGGGTCCAATCAGCCCCAGCATTTT	CASSRTGSNQPQHF
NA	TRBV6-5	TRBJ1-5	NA	TGTGCCAGCTCGAGGGGGGGCGAAGATCAGCCCCAGCATTTT	CASSRGGEDQPQHF
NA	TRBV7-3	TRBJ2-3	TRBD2	TGTGCCAGCAGCACCGGGACTAGCGGGGTAACAGATACGCAGTATTTT	CASSTGTSGVTDTQYF
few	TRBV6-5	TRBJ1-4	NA	TGTGCCAGCAGGAGGGGGATAGCTAATGAAAAACTGTTTTTT	CASRRGIANEKLFF
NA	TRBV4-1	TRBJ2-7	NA	TGCGCCAGCAGCCCTCAAGACAGACCCACCTACGAGCAGTACTTC	CASSPQDRPTYEQYF
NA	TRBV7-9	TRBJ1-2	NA	TGTGCCAGCAGCCAGCGCTGGGCAGGGAACTTCGACTATGGCTACACCTTC	CASSQRWAGNFDYGYTF
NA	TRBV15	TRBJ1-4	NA	TGTGCCACCAGCAGAGATGGGCACGTCGGGGGGAAAGGTGAAAAACTGTTTTTT	CATSRDGHVGGKGEKLFF
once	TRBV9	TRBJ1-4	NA	TGTGCCAGCAGCGCCTCGCAGGGGCGAGGAGAAAAACTGTTTTTT	CASSASQGRGEKLFF
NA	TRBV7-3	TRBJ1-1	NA	TGTGCCAGCAGCTTATTGGGGGGGAACACTGAAGCTTTCTTT	CASSLLGGNTEAFF
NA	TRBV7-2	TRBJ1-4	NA	TGTGCCAGCAGCTTAGGGGGAGAAGCAACTAATGAAAAACTGTTTTTT	CASSLGGEATNEKLFF
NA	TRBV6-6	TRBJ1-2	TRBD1	TGTGCCAGCAGTTCCCCAACAGGGGGCTCGCATGGCTACACCTTC	CASSSPTGGSHGYTF
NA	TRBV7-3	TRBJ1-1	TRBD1	TGTGCCAGCAGCAGGACAGGGGGCAACACTGAAGCTTTCTTT	CASSRTGGNTEAFF
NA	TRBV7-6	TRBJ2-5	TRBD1	TGTGCCAGCAGCTTAGCCGAGCCAGGGGGGACCCAGTACTTC	CASSLAEPGGTQYF
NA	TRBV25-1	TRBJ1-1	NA	TGTGCCAGCAGTGGATACCGGACAGTTAACACTGAAGCTTTCTTT	CASSGYRTVNTEAFF
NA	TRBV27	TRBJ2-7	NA	TGTGCCAGCAGTAATTCTGGACAGTCCTACGAGCAGTACTTC	CASSNSGQSYEQYF
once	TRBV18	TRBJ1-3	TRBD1	TGTGCCAGCTCACCGGGACAGAGCTCTGGAAACACCATATATTTT	CASSPGQSSGNTIYF
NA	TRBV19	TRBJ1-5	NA	TGTGCCAGTAGCCCCAGGCGAGAGACAAATCAGCCCCAGCATTTT	CASSPRRETNQPQHF
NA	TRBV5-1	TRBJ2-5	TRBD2	TGCGCCAGCAGCTTGGCCACGCGGGGGGAGGAGACCCAGTACTTC	CASSLATRGEETQYF
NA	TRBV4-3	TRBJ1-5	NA	TGCGCCAGCAGCCAAATCGGCAGGCGGCGGGGCAATCAGCCCCAGCATTTT	CASSQIGRRRGNQPQHF
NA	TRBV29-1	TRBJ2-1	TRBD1	TGCAGCGTTGAGGGACAGGGGGCCAAAGAGCAGTTCTTC	CSVEGQGAKEQFF
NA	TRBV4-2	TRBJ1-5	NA	TGTGCCAGCAGCCAAGTTGGAGCGGTTTATAGCAATCAGCCCCAGCATTTT	CASSQVGAVYSNQPQHF
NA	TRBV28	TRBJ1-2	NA	TGTGCCAGCAGTTTCCCAGGGAACTATGGCTACACCTTC	CASSFPGNYGYTF
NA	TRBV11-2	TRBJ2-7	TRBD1	TGTGCCAGCAGCTTATCTGACAGGGTATGGGGGTACGAGCAGTACTTC	CASSLSDRVWGYEQYF
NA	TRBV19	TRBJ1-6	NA	TGTGCCAGTAGCAGCGCCGTTTATAATTCACCCCTCCACTTT	CASSSAVYNSPLHF
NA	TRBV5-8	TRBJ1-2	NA	TGTGCCAGCAGCTTGCCCGAGGGGGTTCCCTTTGACTATGGCTACACCTTC	CASSLPEGVPFDYGYTF
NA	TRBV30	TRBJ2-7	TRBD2	TGTGCCTGGAGCGTGACTAGCGGGGGGGCCGGCGAGCAGTACTTC	CAWSVTSGGAGEQYF
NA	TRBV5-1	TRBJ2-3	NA	TGCGCCAGCAGCTTGGAAGGGGGGGCGATGACAGATACGCAGTATTTT	CASSLEGGAMTDTQYF
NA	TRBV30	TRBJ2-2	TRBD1	TGTGCCTGGGGACAGGATATCCTGTCAAACGGGGAGCTGTTTTTT	CAWGQDILSNGELFF
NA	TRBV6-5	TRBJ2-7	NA	TGTGCCAGCAGTTACTACAGCTCCTACGAGCAGTACTTC	CASSYYSSYEQYF
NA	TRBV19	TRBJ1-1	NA	TGTGCCAGTAGTTTGACGGAGATGAACACTGAAGCTTTCTTT	CASSLTEMNTEAFF
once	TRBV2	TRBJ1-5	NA	TGTGCCAGCACCACTCACCCGGGGCAGCCCCAGCATTTT	CASTTHPGQPQHF